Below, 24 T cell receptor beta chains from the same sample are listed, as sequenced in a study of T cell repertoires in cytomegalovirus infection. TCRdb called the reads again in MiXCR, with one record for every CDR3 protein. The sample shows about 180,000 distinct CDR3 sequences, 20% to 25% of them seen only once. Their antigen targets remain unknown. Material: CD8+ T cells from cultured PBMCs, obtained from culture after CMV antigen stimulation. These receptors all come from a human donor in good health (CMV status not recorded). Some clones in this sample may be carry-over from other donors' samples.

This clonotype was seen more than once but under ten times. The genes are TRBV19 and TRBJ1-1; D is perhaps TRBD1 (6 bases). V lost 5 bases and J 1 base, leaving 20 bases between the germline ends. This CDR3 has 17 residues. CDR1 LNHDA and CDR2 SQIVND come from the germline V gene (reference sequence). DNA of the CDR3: TGTGCCAGTAGTCCGCAGGGGCGCGAGGTCGGGAACACTGAAGCTTTCTTT. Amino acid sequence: CASSPQGREVGNTEAFF.

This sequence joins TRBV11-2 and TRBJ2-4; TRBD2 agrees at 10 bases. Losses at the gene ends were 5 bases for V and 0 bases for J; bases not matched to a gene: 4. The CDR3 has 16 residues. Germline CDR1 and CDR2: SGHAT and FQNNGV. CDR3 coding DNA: TGTGCCAGCAGCCCACGGACTAGCGGAGCCAAAAACATTCAGTACTTC. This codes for CASSPRTSGAKNIQYF.

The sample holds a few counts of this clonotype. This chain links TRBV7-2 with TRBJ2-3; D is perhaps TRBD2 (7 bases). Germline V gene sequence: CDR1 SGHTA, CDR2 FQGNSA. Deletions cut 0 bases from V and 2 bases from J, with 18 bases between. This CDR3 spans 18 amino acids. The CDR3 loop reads CASSLAEGGPFHTDTQYF. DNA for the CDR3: TGTGCCAGCAGCTTAGCGGAGGGGGGGCCTTTTCACACAGATACGCAGTATTTT.

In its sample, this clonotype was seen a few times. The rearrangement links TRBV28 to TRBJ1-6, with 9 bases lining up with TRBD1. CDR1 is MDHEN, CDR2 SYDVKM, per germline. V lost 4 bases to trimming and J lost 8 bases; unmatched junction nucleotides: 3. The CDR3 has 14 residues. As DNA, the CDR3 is TGTGCCAGCAGTTCGGGACAGGGCCATTCACCCCTCCACTTT. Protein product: CASSSGQGHSPLHF.

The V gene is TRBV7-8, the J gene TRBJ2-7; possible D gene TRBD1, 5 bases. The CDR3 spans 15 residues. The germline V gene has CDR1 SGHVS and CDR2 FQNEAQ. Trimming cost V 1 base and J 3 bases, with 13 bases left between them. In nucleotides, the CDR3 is TGTGCCAGCAGCTTAGTAGTTGGCAGGGACTACGAGCAGTACTTC. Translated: CASSLVVGRDYEQYF.

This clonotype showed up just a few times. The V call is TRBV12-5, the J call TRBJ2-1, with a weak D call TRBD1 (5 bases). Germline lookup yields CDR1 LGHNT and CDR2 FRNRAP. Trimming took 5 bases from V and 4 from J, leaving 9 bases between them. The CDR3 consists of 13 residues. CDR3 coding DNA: TGTGCTAGTGGTAAGACAGCATACAATGAGCAGTTCTTC. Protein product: CASGKTAYNEQFF.

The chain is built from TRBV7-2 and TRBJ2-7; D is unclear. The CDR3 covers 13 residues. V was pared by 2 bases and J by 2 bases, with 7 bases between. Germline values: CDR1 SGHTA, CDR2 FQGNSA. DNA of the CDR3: TGTGCCAGCAGCTTACTTGGGACCTACGAGCAGTACTTC. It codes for CASSLLGTYEQYF.

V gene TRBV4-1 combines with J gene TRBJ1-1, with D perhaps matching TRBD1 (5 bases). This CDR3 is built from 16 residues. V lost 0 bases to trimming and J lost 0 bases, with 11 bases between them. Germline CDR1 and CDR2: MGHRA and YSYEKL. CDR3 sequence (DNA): TGCGCCAGCAGCCAAGAAAGGGGAAGGCTGAACACTGAAGCTTTCTTT. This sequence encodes CASSQERGRLNTEAFF.

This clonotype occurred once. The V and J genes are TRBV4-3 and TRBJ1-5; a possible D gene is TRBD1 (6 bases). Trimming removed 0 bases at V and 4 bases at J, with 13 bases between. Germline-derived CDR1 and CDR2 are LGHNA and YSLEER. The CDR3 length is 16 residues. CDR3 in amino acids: CASSQDSTGKNQPQHF. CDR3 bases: TGCGCCAGCAGCCAAGATAGCACAGGGAAAAATCAGCCCCAGCATTTT.

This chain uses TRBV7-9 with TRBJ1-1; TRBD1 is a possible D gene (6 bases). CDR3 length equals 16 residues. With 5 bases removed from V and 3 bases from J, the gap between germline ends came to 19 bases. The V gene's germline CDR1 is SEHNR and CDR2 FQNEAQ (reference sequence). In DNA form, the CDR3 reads TGTGCCAGCAGCCCCGAGGGGGGGCAATGGTACACTGAAGCTTTCTTT. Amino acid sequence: CASSPEGGQWYTEAFF.

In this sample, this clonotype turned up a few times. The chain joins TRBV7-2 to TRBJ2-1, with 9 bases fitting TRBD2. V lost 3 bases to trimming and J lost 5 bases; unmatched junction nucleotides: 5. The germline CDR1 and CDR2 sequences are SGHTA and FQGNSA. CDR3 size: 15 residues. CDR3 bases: TGTGCCAGCAGCTTTACGGGACTAGCCAACAATGAGCAGTTCTTC. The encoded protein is CASSFTGLANNEQFF.

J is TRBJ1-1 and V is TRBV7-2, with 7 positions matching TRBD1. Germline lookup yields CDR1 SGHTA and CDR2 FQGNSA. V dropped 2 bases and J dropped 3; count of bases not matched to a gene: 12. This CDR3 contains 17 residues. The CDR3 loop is CASSLRPRDSGDTEAFF. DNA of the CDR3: TGTGCCAGCAGCTTAAGGCCCCGGGACAGCGGGGACACTGAAGCTTTCTTT.

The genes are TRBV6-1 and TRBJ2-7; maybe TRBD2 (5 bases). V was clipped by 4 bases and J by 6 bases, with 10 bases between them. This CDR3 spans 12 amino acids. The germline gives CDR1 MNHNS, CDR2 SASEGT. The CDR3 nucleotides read TGTGCCAGCAGTGCCTTAGGAGGCGAGCAGTACTTC. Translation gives CASSALGGEQYF.

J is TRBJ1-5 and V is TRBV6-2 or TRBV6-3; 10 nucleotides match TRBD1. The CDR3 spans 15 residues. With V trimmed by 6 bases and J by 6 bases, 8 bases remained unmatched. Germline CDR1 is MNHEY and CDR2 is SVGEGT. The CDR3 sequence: CASSPRTGGIQPQHF. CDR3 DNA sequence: TGTGCCAGCAGCCCCAGGACAGGGGGAATTCAGCCCCAGCATTTT.

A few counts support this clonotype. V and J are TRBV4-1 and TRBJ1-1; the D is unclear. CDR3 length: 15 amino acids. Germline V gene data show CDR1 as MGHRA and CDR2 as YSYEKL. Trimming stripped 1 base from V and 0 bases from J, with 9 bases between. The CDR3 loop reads CASSQGVSVNTEAFF. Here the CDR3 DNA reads TGCGCCAGCAGCCAAGGGGTTTCTGTGAACACTGAAGCTTTCTTT.

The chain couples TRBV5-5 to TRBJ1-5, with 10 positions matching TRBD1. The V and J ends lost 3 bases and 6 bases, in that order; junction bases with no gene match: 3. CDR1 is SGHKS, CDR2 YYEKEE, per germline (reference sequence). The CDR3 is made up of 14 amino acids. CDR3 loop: CASSWTGGVQPQHF. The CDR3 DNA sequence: TGTGCCAGCAGCTGGACAGGGGGGGTTCAGCCCCAGCATTTT.

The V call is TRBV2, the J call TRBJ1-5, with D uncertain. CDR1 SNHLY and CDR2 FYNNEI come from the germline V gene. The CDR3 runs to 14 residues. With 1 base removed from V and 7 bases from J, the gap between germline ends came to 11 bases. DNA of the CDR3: TGTGCCAGCAGTGAAGGCATAGGGCCGCAGCCCCAGCATTTT. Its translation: CASSEGIGPQPQHF.

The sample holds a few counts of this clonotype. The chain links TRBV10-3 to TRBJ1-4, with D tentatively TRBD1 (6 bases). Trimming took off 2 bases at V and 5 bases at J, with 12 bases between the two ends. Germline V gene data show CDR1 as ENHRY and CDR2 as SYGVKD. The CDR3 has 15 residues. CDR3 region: CAISEAQGPNEKLFF. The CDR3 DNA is TGTGCCATCAGTGAGGCACAGGGACCCAATGAAAAACTGTTTTTT.

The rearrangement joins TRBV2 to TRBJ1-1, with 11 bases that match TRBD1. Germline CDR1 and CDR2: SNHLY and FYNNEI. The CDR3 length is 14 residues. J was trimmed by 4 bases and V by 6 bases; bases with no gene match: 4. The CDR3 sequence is CASSPDRGPTEAFF. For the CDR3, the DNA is TGTGCCAGCAGCCCGGACAGGGGGCCCACTGAAGCTTTCTTT.

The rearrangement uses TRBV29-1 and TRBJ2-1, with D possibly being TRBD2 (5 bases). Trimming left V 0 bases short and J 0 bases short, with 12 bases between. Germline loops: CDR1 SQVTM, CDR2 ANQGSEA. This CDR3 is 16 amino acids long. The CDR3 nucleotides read TGCAGCGTTGAAGATCTAGGGAGAAGCTCCTACAATGAGCAGTTCTTC. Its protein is CSVEDLGRSSYNEQFF.

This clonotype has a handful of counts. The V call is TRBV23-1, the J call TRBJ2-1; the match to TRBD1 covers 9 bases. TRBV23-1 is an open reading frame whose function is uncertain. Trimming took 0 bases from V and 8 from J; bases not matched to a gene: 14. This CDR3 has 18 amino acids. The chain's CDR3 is CASSQSKGQGIESHEQFF. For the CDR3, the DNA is TGCGCCAGCAGTCAATCAAAGGGACAGGGCATCGAGTCTCATGAGCAGTTCTTC.

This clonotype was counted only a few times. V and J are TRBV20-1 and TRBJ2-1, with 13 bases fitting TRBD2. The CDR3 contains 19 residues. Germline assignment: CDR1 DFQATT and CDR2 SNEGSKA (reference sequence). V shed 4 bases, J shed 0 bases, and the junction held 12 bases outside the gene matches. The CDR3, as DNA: TGCAGTGCTACGACTAGGGGACTAGCGGGGTCCCACTCCTACAATGAGCAGTTCTTC. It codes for CSATTRGLAGSHSYNEQFF.

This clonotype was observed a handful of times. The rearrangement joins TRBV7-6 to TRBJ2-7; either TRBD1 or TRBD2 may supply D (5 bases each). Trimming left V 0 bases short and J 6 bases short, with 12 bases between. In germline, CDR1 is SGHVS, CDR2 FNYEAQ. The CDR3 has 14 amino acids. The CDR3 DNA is TGTGCCAGCAGCTTAGCAGGGAGAGACAGCGAGCAGTACTTC. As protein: CASSLAGRDSEQYF.

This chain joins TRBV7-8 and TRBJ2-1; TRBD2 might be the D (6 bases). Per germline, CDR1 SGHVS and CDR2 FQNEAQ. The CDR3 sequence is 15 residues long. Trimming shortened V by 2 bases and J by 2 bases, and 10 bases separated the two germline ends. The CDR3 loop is CASSLNSGPYNEQFF. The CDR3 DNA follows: TGTGCCAGCAGCTTAAATAGCGGACCCTACAATGAGCAGTTCTTC.